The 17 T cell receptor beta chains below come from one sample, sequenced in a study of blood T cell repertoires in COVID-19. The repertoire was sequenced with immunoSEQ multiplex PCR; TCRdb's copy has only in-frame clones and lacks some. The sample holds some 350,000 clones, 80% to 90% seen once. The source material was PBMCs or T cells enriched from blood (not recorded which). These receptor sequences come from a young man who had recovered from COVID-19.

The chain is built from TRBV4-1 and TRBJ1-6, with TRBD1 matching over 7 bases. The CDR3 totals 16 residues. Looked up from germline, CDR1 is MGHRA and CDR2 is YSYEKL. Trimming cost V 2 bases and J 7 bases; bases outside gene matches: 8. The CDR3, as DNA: TGCGCCAGCAGCCAATATGAGGGACAGACGAATTCACCCCTCCACTTT. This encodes CASSQYEGQTNSPLHF.

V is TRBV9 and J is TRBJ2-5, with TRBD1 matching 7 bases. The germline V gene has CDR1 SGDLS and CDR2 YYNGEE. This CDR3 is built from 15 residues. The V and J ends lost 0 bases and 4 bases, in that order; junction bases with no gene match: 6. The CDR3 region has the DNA TGTGCCAGCAGCGTAGAAGGGGGCCAAGGAGAGACCCAGTACTTC. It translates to CASSVEGGQGETQYF.

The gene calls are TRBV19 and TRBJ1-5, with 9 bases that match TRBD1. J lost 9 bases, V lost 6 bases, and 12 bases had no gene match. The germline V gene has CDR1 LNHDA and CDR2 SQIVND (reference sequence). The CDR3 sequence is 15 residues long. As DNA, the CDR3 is TGTGCCAGTAGCCCGGACAGGGGCATTGGGGGGCCCCAGCATTTT. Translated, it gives CASSPDRGIGGPQHF.

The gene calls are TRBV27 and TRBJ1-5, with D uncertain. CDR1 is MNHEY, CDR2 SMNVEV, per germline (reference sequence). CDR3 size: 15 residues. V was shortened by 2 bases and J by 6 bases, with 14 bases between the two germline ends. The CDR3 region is CASSLVLGSSQPQHF. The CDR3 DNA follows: TGTGCCAGCAGTTTAGTCCTCGGGAGTTCTCAGCCCCAGCATTTT.

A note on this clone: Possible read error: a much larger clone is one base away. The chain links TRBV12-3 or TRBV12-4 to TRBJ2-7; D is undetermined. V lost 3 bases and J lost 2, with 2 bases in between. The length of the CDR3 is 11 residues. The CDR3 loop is CASSFAYEQYF. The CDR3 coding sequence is TGTGCCAGCAGTTTCGCCTACGAGCAGTACTTC.

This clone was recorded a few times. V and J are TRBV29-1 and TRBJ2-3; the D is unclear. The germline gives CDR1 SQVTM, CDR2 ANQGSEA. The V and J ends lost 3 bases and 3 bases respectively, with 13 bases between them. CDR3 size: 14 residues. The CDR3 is CSVETPLGTDTQYF. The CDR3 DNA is TGCAGCGTTGAGACTCCTCTGGGTACAGATACGCAGTATTTT.

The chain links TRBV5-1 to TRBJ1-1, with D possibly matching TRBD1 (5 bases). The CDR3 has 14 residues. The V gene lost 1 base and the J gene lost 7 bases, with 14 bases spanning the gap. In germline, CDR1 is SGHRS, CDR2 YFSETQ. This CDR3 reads CASSLLSGAIEAFF. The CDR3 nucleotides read TGCGCCAGCAGCTTGTTGTCTGGGGCCATTGAAGCTTTCTTT.

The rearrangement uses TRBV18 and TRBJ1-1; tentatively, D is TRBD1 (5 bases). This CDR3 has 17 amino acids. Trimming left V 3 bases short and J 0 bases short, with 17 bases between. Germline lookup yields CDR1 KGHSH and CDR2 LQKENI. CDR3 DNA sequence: TGTGCCAGCTCACCGAAGGCCCCAGGGTTGGTGAACACTGAAGCTTTCTTT. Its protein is CASSPKAPGLVNTEAFF.

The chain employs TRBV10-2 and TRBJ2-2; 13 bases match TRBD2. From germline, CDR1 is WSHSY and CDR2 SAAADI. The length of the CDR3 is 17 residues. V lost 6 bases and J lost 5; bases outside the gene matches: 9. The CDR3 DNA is TGCGCCAGCAGGAGAACTAGCGGGGGGGCCGGAACCGGGGAGCTGTTTTTT. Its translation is CASRRTSGGAGTGELFF.

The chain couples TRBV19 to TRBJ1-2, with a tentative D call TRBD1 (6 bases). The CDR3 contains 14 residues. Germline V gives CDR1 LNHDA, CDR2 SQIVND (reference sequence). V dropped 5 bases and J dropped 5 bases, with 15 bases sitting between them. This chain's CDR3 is CASSDKRGPYGYTF. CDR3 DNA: TGTGCCAGTAGTGACAAGCGGGGGCCTTATGGCTACACCTTC.

For the CDR3, the DNA is TGTGCCACCAGTGATTTGCGGAGGGGGCATGCAGATACGCAGTATTTT. Protein sequence: CATSDLRRGHADTQYF. J is TRBJ2-3 and V is TRBV24-1; D possibly corresponds to TRBD1 (7 bases). Germline V gives CDR1 KGHDR, CDR2 SFDVKD. V dropped 0 bases and J dropped 4 bases, with 13 bases sitting between them. The CDR3 extends over 16 amino acids.

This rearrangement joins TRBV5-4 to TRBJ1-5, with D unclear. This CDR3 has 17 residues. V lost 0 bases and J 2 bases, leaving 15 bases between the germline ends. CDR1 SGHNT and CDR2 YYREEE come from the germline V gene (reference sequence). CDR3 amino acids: CASSLGPIGAGNQPQHF. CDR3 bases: TGTGCCAGCAGCTTGGGCCCTATCGGAGCGGGCAATCAGCCCCAGCATTTT.

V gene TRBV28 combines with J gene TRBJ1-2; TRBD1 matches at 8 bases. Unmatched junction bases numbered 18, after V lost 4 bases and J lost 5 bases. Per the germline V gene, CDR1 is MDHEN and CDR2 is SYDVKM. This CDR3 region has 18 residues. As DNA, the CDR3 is TGTGCCAGCAGTTCGGTAATTTCGACAGGGGCAACCGGATATGGCTACACCTTC. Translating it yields CASSSVISTGATGYGYTF.

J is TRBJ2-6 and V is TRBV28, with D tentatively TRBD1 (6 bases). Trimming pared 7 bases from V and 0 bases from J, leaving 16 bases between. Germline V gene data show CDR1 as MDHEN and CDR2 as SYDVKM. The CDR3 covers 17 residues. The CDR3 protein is CASKSGQSFSGANVLTF. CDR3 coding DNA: TGTGCCAGCAAATCGGGACAAAGCTTCTCTGGGGCCAACGTCCTGACTTTC.

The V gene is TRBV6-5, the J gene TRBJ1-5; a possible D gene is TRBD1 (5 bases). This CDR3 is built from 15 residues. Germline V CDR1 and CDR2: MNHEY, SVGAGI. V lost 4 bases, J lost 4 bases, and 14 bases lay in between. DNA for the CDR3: TGTGCCAGCAGTTCAGACAGACGACTTAATCAGCCCCAGCATTTT. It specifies CASSSDRRLNQPQHF.

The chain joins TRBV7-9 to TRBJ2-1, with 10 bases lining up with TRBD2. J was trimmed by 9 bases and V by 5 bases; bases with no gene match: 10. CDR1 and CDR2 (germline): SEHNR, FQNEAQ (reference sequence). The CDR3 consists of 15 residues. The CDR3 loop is CASSLTSGLTGEQFF. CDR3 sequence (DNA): TGTGCCAGCAGCCTGACTAGCGGGTTAACGGGTGAGCAGTTCTTC.

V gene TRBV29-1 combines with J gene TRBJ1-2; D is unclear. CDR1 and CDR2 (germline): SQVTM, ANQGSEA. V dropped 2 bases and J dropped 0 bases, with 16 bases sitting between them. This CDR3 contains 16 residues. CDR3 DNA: TGCAGCGTTGAATCGAGGAGGGCAGCAGCTAACTATGGCTACACCTTC. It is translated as CSVESRRAAANYGYTF.